This paragraph covers one TCR beta chain sequence. This specimen belongs to a study of blood T cell repertoires in COVID-19. Study details: Both acute and convalescent COVID-19 samples were obtained from the United States, Italy and Spain. T cells, B-cell-depleted T cells, or PBMCs provided the cDNA or gDNA that served as material.

Study processing details: Amplification of reference gene primers provided the estimated nucleated cell counts. The assay was immunoSEQ multiplex PCR, and TCRdb's table has in-frame clones only and misses some. The V and J calls and the clone size are those of that table, but D and trimming were determined from the DNA. The table records approximately 300,000 clones, roughly 89% of them present only once. Study members were between 18 and 89 years old and lived in some 22 US regions. The CDR3 has 13 amino acids. Germline V gives CDR1 SGHAT, CDR2 FQNNGV. V was shortened by 2 bases and J by 12 bases, with 14 bases between the two germline ends.

This chain joins TRBV11-2 and TRBJ1-3, with D uncertain. The sequence derives from a woman under 30 with acute COVID-19. What was sequenced was PBMCs or T cells enriched from blood (not recorded which). The CDR3 nucleotides are TGTGCCAGCAGCTTATCCGGCGGCGCCAGCATATATTTT. It yields the protein CASSLSGGASIYF.